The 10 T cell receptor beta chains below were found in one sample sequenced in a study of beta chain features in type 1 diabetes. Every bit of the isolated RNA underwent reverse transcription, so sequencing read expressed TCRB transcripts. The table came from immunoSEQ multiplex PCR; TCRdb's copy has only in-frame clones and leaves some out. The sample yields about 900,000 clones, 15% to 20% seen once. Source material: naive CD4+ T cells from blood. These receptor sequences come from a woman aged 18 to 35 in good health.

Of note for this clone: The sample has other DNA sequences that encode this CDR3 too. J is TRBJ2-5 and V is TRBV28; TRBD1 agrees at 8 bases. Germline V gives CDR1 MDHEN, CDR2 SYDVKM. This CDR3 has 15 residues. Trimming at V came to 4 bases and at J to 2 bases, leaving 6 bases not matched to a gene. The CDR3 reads CASSSSGTGQETQYF. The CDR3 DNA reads TGTGCCAGCAGTTCCTCCGGGACAGGACAAGAGACCCAGTACTTC.

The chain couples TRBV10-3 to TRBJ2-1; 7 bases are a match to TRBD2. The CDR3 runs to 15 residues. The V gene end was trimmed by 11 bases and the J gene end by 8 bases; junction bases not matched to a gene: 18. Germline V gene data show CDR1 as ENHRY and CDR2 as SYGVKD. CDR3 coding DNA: TGTGCCGCCAGCCTTGCAGCGGGATCGGGCGATGAGCAGTTCTTC. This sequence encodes CAASLAAGSGDEQFF.

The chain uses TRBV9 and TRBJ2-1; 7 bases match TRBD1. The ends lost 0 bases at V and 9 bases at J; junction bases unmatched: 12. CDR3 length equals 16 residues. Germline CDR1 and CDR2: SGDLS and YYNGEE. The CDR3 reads CASSVEGTEISSEQFF. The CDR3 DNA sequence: TGTGCCAGCAGCGTAGAAGGGACAGAGATTAGTAGTGAGCAGTTCTTC.

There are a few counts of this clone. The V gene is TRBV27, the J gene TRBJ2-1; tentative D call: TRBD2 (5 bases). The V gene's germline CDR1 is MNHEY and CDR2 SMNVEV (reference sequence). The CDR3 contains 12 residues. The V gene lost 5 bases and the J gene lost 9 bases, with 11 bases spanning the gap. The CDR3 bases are TGTGCCAGCAGTGCCACTAGGTCTGAGCAGTTCTTC. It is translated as CASSATRSEQFF.

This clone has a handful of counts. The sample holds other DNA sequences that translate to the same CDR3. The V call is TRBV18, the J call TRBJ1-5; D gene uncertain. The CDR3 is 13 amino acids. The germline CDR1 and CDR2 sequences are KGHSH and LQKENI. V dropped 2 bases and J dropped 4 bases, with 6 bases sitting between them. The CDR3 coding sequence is TGTGCCAGCTCACCAGGGGATAATCAGCCCCAGCATTTT. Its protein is CASSPGDNQPQHF.

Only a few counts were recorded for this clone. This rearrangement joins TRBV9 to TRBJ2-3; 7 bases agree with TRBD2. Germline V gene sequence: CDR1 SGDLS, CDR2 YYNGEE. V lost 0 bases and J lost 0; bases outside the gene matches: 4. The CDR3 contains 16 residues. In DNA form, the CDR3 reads TGTGCCAGCAGCGTAGGCGGGACTACTAGCACAGATACGCAGTATTTT. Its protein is CASSVGGTTSTDTQYF.

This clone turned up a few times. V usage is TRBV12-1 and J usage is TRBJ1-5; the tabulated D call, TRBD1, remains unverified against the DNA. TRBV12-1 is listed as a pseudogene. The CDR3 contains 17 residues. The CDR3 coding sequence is TGTGCCAGCAGCTTACAGGGGCTTCTTGGCCCCCTGCAGCCCCAGCATTTT. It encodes CASSLQGLLGPLQPQHF.

CDR3 protein: CASSQGVRDGKYEQYF. As DNA, the CDR3 is TGTGCCAGCAGCCAGGGGGTGCGGGATGGAAAATACGAGCAGTACTTC. The chain has TRBV7-9 and TRBJ2-7, with D possibly matching TRBD1 (7 bases). Per germline, CDR1 SEHNR and CDR2 FQNEAQ (reference sequence). CDR3 length equals 16 residues. V shed 5 bases and J shed 4 bases, with 21 bases lying between them.

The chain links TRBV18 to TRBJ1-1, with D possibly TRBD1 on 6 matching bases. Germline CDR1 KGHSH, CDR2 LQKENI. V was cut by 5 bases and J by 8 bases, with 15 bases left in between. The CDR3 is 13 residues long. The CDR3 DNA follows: TGTGCCAGCTCAACCTCCGGGACACTCGAAGCTTTCTTT. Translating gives CASSTSGTLEAFF.

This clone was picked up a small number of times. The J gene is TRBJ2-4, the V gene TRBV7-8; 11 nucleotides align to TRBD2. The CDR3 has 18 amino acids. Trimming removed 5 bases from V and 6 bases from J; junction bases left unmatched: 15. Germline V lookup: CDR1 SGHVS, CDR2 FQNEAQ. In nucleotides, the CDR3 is TGTGCCAGCAGCCGTAACAGGGGGATAGCGGGAGGGACAAACATTCAGTACTTC. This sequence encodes CASSRNRGIAGGTNIQYF.